Following are 25 T cell receptor beta chains from one sample sequenced in a study of Tregs in tolerant kidney transplant recipients. This table comes from immunoSEQ multiplex PCR, and its TCRdb copy is limited to in-frame clones, with some not included. Here the sample spans under 85,000 clones, about 89% being singletons. Sequenced here: CD4+ T cells from blood, sampled before the transplant. All receptors come from a human donor who received a combined kidney and bone marrow transplant.

This chain connects TRBV7-9 to TRBJ1-4; 8 nucleotides align to TRBD1. V lost 10 bases and J lost 10; bases outside the gene matches: 14. From germline, CDR1 is SEHNR and CDR2 FQNEAQ (reference sequence). The CDR3 has 14 amino acids. This CDR3 reads CAIASGQGEGKLFF. The CDR3 DNA follows: TGTGCCATAGCTAGCGGACAGGGAGAAGGAAAACTGTTTTTT.

V is TRBV27 and J is TRBJ2-1, with 12 bases lining up with TRBD1. Germline CDR1 MNHEY, CDR2 SMNVEV (reference sequence). This CDR3 is built from 16 residues. The V segment lost 6 bases and the J segment 7 bases; nucleotides outside the gene matches: 10. DNA for the CDR3: TGTGCCAGCAGGGTCCCGGGACAGGGGGCAAAGAATGAGCAGTTCTTC. This sequence encodes CASRVPGQGAKNEQFF.

The CDR3 sequence: CASSGTGDQPQHF. CDR3 DNA: TGTGCCAGCAGTGGGACAGGAGATCAGCCCCAGCATTTT. V gene TRBV2 combines with J gene TRBJ1-5, with 7 nucleotides matching TRBD1. This CDR3 comprises 13 residues. Germline lookup yields CDR1 SNHLY and CDR2 FYNNEI. The ends lost 4 bases at V and 5 bases at J; junction bases unmatched: 2. Looking up the rest from reference TRBV2 and TRBJ1-5 gives the full variable domain: EPEVTQTPSHQVTQMGQEVILRCVPISNHLYFYWYRQILGQKVEFLVSFYNNEISEKSEIFDDQFSVERPDGSNFTLKIRSTKLEDSAMYFCASSGTGDQPQHFGDGTRLSIL.

The chain uses TRBV11-2 and TRBJ2-5; D call uncertain. The CDR3 is 16 residues long. Deletions cut 1 base from V and 5 bases from J, with 17 bases between. The germline V gene encodes CDR1 SGHAT and CDR2 FQNNGV. CDR3 DNA: TGTGCCAGCAGCTTAGGGGCCCAGACCGATGTGGAGACCCAGTACTTC. Protein: CASSLGAQTDVETQYF.

The chain combines TRBV4-3 with TRBJ2-1, with a weak D call TRBD2 (6 bases). The CDR3 loop spans 13 amino acids. The V and J ends lost 4 bases and 9 bases respectively, with 13 bases between them. The V gene's germline CDR1 is LGHNA and CDR2 YSLEER. The CDR3 DNA reads TGCGCCAGCAGCCCCCAACTAGCAGGTGAGCAGTTCTTC. This translates into CASSPQLAGEQFF.

Points on this clone: Relative to the germline gene, one junction end is altered; a read error may explain this. The genes are TRBV7-7 and TRBJ2-1, with 9 bases fitting TRBD1. In germline, CDR1 is SSHAT, CDR2 FNYEAQ (reference sequence). CDR3 length: 15 amino acids. CDR3 sequence: CASSPRTGAYNEQFF. DNA for the CDR3: TGTGCTAGCAGCCCTCGGACAGGGGCCTACAATGAGCAGTTCTTC.

This sequence joins TRBV6-6 and TRBJ2-5; TRBD1 agrees at 7 bases. The CDR3 consists of 16 residues. V trimming: 2 bases; J trimming: 0 bases; junction bases outside the gene matches: 6. Germline V gives CDR1 MNHNY, CDR2 SVGAGI (reference sequence). The CDR3 is CASSYPLTGNQETQYF. The CDR3 region has the DNA TGTGCCAGCAGTTACCCGCTGACAGGGAACCAAGAGACCCAGTACTTC.

The V call is TRBV11-3, the J call TRBJ2-2, with 9 bases matching TRBD2. Germline CDR1 is SGHNT and CDR2 is YENEEA. V lost 5 bases, J lost 1 base, and 8 bases stayed unmatched. There are 17 residues in the CDR3. CDR3 residues: CASSRNSGSRNTGELFF. In DNA form, the CDR3 reads TGTGCCAGCAGCAGGAATAGCGGGAGTCGGAACACCGGGGAGCTGTTTTTT.

The chain uses TRBV15 and TRBJ2-1, with D perhaps matching TRBD2 (7 bases). The CDR3 runs 14 residues. CDR1 is LNHNV and CDR2 is YYDKDF in the germline V gene (reference sequence). Deletions cut 0 bases from V and 9 bases from J, with 12 bases between. This CDR3 is CATSRDRGGSEQFF. The CDR3 coding sequence is TGTGCCACCAGCAGAGATAGGGGGGGTAGTGAGCAGTTCTTC.

The chain carries TRBV7-9 and TRBJ2-7; 9 nucleotides agree with TRBD2. CDR3 length: 15 amino acids. Trimming cost V 2 bases and J 5 bases; bases outside gene matches: 7. Looked up from germline, CDR1 is SEHNR and CDR2 is FQNEAQ (reference sequence). The CDR3: CASSLLAGGPHEQYF. The CDR3, as DNA: TGTGCCAGCAGCTTACTTGCGGGAGGGCCCCACGAGCAGTACTTC.

This sequence joins TRBV10-1 and TRBJ2-7; D possibly corresponds to TRBD1 (6 bases). Per the germline V gene, CDR1 is WNHNN and CDR2 is SYGVQD (reference sequence). Trimming took 5 bases from V and 0 from J, leaving 8 bases between them. This CDR3 contains 13 residues. The CDR3 sequence: CASSRQDSYEQYF. The CDR3, as DNA: TGCGCCAGCAGTCGACAGGACTCCTACGAGCAGTACTTC.

This clone was recorded a few times. CDR3 protein: CASSSWDRGSYEQYF. The CDR3 DNA is TGTGCCAGCAGTTCGTGGGACAGGGGAAGCTACGAGCAGTACTTC. The chain is built from TRBV6-6 and TRBJ2-7; 10 bases line up with TRBD1. The germline V gene has CDR1 MNHNY and CDR2 SVGAGI (reference sequence). This CDR3 spans 15 amino acids. After removal of 4 bases from V and 3 bases from J, the junction contained 6 bases not matched to a gene.

The V call is TRBV4-3, the J call TRBJ1-3; D is uncertain. Germline V lookup: CDR1 LGHNA, CDR2 YSLEER. This CDR3 comprises 19 residues. Trimming pared 0 bases from V and 0 bases from J, leaving 18 bases between. The CDR3 here is CASSQDIPSVTTSGNTIYF. CDR3 bases: TGCGCCAGCAGCCAAGATATCCCGTCTGTGACAACCTCTGGAAACACCATATATTTT.

The J gene is TRBJ2-5, the V gene TRBV15; TRBD2 matches at 7 bases. The CDR3 length is 16 residues. Trimming took 0 bases from V and 1 from J; bases not matched to a gene: 5. Germline V lookup: CDR1 LNHNV, CDR2 YYDKDF (reference sequence). This chain's CDR3 is CATSRDRGTIQETQYF. In DNA, the CDR3 is TGTGCCACCAGCAGAGATCGAGGGACTATCCAAGAGACCCAGTACTTC. Full variable domain (remainder filled in from reference TRBV15 and TRBJ2-5): DAMVIQNPRYQVTQFGKPVTLSCSQTLNHNVMYWYQQKSSQAPKLLFHYYDKDFNNEADTPDNFQSRRPNTSFCFLDIRSPGLGDTAMYLCATSRDRGTIQETQYFGPGTRLLVL.

The rearrangement uses TRBV4-2 and TRBJ2-3, with 14 bases identical to TRBD2. Germline V gives CDR1 LGHNA, CDR2 YNFKEQ. The CDR3 has 18 amino acids. The junction had 10 bases not matched to a gene; V was cut back by 4 bases and J by 4 bases. The CDR3 DNA is TGTGCCAGCAGCCCGCTCGCGACTAGCGGGAGGGCCCCAGATACGCAGTATTTT. It yields the protein CASSPLATSGRAPDTQYF.

This clone has only one observation. The chain combines TRBV7-2 with TRBJ2-2; 7 positions agree with TRBD1. The CDR3 spans 16 residues. Germline lookup yields CDR1 SGHTA and CDR2 FQGNSA. The trim removed 0 bases at V and 0 bases at J, leaving 1 base unmatched. The CDR3 DNA reads as TGTGCCAGCAGCTTAGCAGGGGGCGCGAACACCGGGGAGCTGTTTTTT. Translating gives CASSLAGGANTGELFF.

This sequence joins TRBV7-2 and TRBJ1-1; no clear D. Germline CDR1 is SGHTA and CDR2 is FQGNSA. With 8 bases removed from V and 4 bases from J, the gap between germline ends came to 14 bases. This CDR3 has 13 residues. CDR3 in amino acids: CASSSSGFTEAFF. The DNA of the CDR3 is TGTGCCAGCTCATCGTCGGGGTTCACTGAAGCTTTCTTT.

The rearrangement uses TRBV7-8 and TRBJ2-1; 7 bases fit TRBD2. This CDR3 spans 14 amino acids. The J segment lost 7 bases and the V segment lost 0 bases, leaving 3 bases of the junction unmatched. Germline loops: CDR1 SGHVS, CDR2 FQNEAQ. CDR3 sequence reads: CASSLAGGPNEQFF. The CDR3 DNA reads TGTGCCAGCAGCTTAGCGGGAGGGCCAAATGAGCAGTTCTTC.

This chain joins TRBV7-8 and TRBJ1-5; 7 positions match TRBD1. After removal of 4 bases from V and 6 bases from J, the junction contained 6 bases not matched to a gene. The germline V gene has CDR1 SGHVS and CDR2 FQNEAQ. This CDR3 spans 14 amino acids. The CDR3 DNA is TGTGCCAGCAGCTCCTCGGACAGGTCTCAGCCCCAGCATTTT. Protein: CASSSSDRSQPQHF.

The rearrangement joins TRBV15 to TRBJ1-4; TRBD1 is a possible D gene (6 bases). Trimming took off 2 bases at V and 6 bases at J, with 10 bases between the two ends. Germline-derived CDR1 and CDR2 are LNHNV and YYDKDF (reference sequence). This CDR3 comprises 14 residues. The CDR3 loop is CATSRSRTDEKLFF. DNA of the CDR3: TGTGCCACCAGCAGATCCCGGACAGATGAAAAACTGTTTTTT.

This clone was seen only once. The rearrangement uses TRBV18 and TRBJ1-2, with 10 nucleotides matching TRBD1. The V and J ends lost 2 bases and 2 bases, in that order; junction bases with no gene match: 5. This CDR3 is built from 16 residues. Germline V gene sequence: CDR1 KGHSH, CDR2 LQKENI. The CDR3 nucleotides read TGTGCCAGCTCACCATTACCGGGACAGGGGAACTATGGCTACACCTTC. Amino acid sequence: CASSPLPGQGNYGYTF.

This clone was recorded only once. The chain uses TRBV7-6 and TRBJ1-1, with D perhaps TRBD1 (6 bases). Trimming stripped 4 bases from V and 0 bases from J, with 15 bases between. Germline V gene sequence: CDR1 SGHVS, CDR2 FNYEAQ. The CDR3 covers 16 residues. CDR3: CASSSDPTGMNTEAFF. The DNA for the CDR3 is TGTGCCAGCAGCTCCGACCCGACAGGAATGAACACTGAAGCTTTCTTT.

This chain links TRBV2 with TRBJ2-2; D is ambiguous. This CDR3 is built from 12 residues. The germline V gene encodes CDR1 SNHLY and CDR2 FYNNEI. Trimming removed 5 bases at V and 6 bases at J, with 7 bases between. For the CDR3, the DNA is TGTGCCAGCAGTCCACTCGCCGGGGAGCTGTTTTTT. Its protein product is CASSPLAGELFF.

J is TRBJ2-1 and V is TRBV7-3, with 12 bases identical to TRBD2. J lost 2 bases, V lost 0 bases, and 2 bases had no gene match. There are 17 residues in the CDR3. Germline CDR1 reads SGHTA; CDR2 reads FQGTGA. The CDR3 nucleotides are TGTGCCAGCAGCTTAACCGGACTAGCGGGGACCTACAATGAGCAGTTCTTC. It is translated as CASSLTGLAGTYNEQFF.

The rearrangement joins TRBV5-4 to TRBJ2-2, with a possible D match to TRBD1 (6 bases). V was shortened by 4 bases and J by 1 base, with 8 bases between the two germline ends. The CDR3 consists of 14 residues. From germline, CDR1 is SGHNT and CDR2 YYREEE (reference sequence). CDR3 DNA: TGTGCCAGCAGCCCGACAGGGAACACCGGGGAGCTGTTTTTT. This sequence encodes CASSPTGNTGELFF.